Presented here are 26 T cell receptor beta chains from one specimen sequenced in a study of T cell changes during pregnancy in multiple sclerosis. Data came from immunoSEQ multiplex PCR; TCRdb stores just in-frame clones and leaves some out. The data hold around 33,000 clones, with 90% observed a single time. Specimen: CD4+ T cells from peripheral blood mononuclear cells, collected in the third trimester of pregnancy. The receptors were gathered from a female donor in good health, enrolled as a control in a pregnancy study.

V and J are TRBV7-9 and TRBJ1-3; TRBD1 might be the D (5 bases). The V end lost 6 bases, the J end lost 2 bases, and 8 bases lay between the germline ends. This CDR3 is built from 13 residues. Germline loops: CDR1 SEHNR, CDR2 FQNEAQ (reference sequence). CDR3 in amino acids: CASREGTGNTIYF. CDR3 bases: TGTGCCAGCAGGGAGGGGACTGGAAACACCATATATTTT.

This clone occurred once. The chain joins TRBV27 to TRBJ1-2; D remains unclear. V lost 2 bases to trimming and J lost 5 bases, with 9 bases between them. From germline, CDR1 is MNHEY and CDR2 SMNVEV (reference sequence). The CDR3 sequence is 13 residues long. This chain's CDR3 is CASSLGQTYGYTF. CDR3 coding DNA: TGTGCCAGCAGTTTAGGGCAGACATATGGCTACACCTTC.

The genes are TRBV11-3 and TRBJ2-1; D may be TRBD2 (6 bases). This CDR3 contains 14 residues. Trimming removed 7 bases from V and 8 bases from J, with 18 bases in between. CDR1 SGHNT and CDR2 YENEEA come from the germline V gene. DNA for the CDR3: TGTGCCAGCAACGGGGGACCGCATCGGGATGAGCAGTTCTTC. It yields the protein CASNGGPHRDEQFF.

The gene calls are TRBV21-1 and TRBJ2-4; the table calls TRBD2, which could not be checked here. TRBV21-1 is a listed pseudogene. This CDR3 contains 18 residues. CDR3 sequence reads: CASSKVRLPILAKNIQYF. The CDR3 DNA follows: TGTGCCAGCAGCAAAGTAAGATTGCCCATACTAGCCAAAAACATTCAGTACTTC.

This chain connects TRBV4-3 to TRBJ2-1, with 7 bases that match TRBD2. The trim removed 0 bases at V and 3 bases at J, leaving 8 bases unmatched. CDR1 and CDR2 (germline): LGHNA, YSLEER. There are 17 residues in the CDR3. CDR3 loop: CASSQDLESGDYNEQFF. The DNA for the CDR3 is TGCGCCAGCAGCCAAGACCTAGAGAGCGGGGACTACAATGAGCAGTTCTTC.

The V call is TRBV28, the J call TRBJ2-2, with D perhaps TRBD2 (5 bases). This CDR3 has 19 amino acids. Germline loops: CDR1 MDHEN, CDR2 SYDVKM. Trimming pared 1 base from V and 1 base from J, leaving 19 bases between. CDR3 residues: CASSLYERGWQENTGELFF. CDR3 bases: TGTGCCAGCAGTTTATATGAACGGGGTTGGCAGGAGAACACCGGGGAGCTGTTTTTT.

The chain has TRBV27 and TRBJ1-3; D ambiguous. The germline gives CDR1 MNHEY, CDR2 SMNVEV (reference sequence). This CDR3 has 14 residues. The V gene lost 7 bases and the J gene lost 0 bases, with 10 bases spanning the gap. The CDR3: CASMRTNSGNTIYF. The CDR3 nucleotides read TGTGCCAGCATGAGGACTAACTCTGGAAACACCATATATTTT.

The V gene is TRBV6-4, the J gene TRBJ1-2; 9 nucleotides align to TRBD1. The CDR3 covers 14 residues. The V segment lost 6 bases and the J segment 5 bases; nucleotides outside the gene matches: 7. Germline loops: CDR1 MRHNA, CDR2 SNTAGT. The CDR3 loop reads CASSPGQGGYGYTF. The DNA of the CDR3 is TGTGCCAGCAGCCCGGGACAGGGAGGTTATGGCTACACCTTC.

The CDR3 nucleotides read TGTGCCAGCAGTGAAGCGGGACAGGGGGCTTGGGGAGATACGCAGTATTTT. This encodes CASSEAGQGAWGDTQYF. This rearrangement joins TRBV2 to TRBJ2-3; TRBD1 aligns across 12 bases. There are 17 residues in the CDR3. Germline V gene sequence: CDR1 SNHLY, CDR2 FYNNEI. Unmatched junction bases numbered 6, after V lost 0 bases and J lost 5 bases.

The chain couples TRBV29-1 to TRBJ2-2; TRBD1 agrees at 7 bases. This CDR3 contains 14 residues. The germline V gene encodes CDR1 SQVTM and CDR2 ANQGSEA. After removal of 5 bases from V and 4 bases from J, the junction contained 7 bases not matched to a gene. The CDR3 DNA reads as TGCAGCGTTACCCGGGACAGCTTCACCGGGGAGCTGTTTTTT. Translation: CSVTRDSFTGELFF.

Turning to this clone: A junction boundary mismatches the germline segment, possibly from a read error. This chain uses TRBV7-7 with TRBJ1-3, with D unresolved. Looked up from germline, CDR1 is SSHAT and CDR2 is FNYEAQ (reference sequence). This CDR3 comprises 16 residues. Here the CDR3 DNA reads TGTGCTAGCAGCTTAGGAGGGCCATCCTCTGGAAACACCATATATTTT. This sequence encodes CASSLGGPSSGNTIYF.

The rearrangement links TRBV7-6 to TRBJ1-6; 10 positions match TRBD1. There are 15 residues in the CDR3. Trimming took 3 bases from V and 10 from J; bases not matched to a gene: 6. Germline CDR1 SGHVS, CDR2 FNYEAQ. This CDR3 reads CASSLSGQGGSPLHF. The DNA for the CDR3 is TGTGCCAGCAGCTTGTCTGGACAGGGGGGGTCACCCCTCCACTTT.

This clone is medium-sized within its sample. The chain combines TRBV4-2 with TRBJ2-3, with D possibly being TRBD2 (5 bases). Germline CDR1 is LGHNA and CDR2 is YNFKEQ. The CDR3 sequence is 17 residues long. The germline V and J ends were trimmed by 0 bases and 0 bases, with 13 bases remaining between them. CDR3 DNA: TGTGCCAGCAGCCAAGAAGGCGTTAGCGCTAGCACAGATACGCAGTATTTT. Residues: CASSQEGVSASTDTQYF.

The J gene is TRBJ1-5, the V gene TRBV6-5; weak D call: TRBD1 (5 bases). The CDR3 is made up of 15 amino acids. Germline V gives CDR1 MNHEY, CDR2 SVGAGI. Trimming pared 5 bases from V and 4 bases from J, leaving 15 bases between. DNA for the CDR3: TGTGCCAGCAGTGGGGCAGGGTTGGGGAATCAGCCCCAGCATTTT. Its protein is CASSGAGLGNQPQHF.

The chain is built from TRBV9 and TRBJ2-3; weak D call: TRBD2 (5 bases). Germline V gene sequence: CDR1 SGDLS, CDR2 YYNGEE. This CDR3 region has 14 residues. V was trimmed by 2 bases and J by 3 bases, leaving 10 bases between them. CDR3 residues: CASSVRTGTDTQYF. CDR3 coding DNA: TGTGCCAGCAGCGTTCGGACGGGGACAGATACGCAGTATTTT.

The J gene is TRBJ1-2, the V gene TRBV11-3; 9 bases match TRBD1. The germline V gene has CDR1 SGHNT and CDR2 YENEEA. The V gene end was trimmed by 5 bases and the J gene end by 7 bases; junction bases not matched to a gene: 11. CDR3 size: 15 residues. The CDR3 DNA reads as TGTGCCAGCAGCAACCGGGACAGGGAGGCTCGTGGCTACACCTTC. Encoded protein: CASSNRDREARGYTF.

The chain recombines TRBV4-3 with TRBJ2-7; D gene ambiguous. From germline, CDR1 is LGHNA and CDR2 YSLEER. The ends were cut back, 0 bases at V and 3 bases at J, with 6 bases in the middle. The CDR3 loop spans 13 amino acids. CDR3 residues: CASSQERIYEQYF. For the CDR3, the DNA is TGCGCCAGCAGCCAAGAGAGAATCTACGAGCAGTACTTC.

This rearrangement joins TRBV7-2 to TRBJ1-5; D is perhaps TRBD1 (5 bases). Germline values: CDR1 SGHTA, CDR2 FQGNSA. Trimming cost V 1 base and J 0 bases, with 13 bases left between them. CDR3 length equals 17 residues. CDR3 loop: CASSLESGPYSNQPQHF. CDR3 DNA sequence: TGTGCCAGCAGCTTAGAGTCAGGGCCGTATAGCAATCAGCCCCAGCATTTT. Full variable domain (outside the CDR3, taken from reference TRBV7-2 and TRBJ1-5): GAGVSQSPSNKVTEKGKDVELRCDPISGHTALYWYRQSLGQGLEFLIYFQGNSAPDKSGLPSDRFSAERTGGSVSTLTIQRTQQEDSAVYLCASSLESGPYSNQPQHFGDGTRLSIL.

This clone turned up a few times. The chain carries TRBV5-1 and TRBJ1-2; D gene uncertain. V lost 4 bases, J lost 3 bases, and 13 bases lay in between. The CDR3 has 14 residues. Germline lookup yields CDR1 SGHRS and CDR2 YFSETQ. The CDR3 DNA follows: TGCGCCAGCAGCGCCTCCACTACGGACTATGGCTACACCTTC. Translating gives CASSASTTDYGYTF.

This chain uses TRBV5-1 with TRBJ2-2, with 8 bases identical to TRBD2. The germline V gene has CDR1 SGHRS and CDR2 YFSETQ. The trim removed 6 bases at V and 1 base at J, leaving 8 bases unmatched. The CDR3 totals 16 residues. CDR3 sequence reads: CASTGGATLNTGELFF. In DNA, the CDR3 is TGCGCCAGCACCGGGGGGGCCACATTGAACACCGGGGAGCTGTTTTTT.

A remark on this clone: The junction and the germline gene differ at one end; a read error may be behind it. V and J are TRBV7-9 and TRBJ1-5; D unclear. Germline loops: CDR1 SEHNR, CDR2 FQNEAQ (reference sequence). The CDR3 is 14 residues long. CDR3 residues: CVSSLSAGHQPQHF. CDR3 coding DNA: TGTGTCAGCAGCTTGTCGGCTGGGCATCAGCCCCAGCATTTT.

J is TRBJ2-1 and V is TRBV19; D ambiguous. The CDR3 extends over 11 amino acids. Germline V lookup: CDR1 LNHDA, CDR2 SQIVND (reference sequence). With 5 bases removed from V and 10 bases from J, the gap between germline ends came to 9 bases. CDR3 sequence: CASSPSREQFF. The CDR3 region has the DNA TGTGCCAGTAGTCCCTCGCGCGAGCAGTTCTTC. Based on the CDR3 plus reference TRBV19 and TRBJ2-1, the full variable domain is DGGITQSPKYLFRKEGQNVTLSCEQNLNHDAMYWYRQDPGQGLRLIYYSQIVNDFQKGDIAEGYSVSREKKESFPLTVTSAQKNPTAFYLCASSPSREQFFGPGTRLTVL.

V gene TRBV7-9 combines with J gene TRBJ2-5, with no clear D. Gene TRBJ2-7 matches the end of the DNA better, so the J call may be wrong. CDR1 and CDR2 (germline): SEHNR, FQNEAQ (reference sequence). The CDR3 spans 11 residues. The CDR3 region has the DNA TGTGCCAGCAGCCAGAGGAACGAGCAGTACTTC. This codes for CASSQRNEQYF.

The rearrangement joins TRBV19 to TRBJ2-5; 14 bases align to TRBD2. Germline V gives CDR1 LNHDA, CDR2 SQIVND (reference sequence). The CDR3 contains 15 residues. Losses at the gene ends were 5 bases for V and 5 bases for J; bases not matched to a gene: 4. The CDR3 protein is CASSRLAGGLETQYF. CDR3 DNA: TGTGCCAGTAGTCGACTAGCGGGGGGGCTCGAGACCCAGTACTTC.

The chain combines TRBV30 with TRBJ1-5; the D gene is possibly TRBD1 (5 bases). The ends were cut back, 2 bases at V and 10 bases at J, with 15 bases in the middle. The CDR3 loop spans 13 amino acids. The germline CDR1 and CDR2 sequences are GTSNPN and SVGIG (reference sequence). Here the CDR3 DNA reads TGTGCCTGGAGTCCGGGGGGGAAAGGTCCCCAGCATTTT. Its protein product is CAWSPGGKGPQHF. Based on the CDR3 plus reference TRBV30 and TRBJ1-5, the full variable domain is SQTIHQWPATLVQPVGSPLSLECTVEGTSNPNLYWYRQAAGRGLQLLFYSVGIGQISSEVPQNLSASRPQDRQFILSSKKLLLSDSGFYLCAWSPGGKGPQHFGDGTRLSIL.

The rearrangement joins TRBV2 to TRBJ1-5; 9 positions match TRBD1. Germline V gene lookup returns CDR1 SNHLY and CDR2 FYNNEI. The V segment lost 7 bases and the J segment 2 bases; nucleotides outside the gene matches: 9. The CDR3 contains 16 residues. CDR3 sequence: CASKGGQGYGNQPQHF. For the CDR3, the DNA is TGTGCCAGCAAAGGGGGACAGGGTTATGGCAATCAGCCCCAGCATTTT.